These T cell receptor beta chains were read from a single sample in a study of T cell responses to AZD1222 COVID-19 vaccine. Repertoires were generated with immunoSEQ multiplex PCR, while TCRdb's copy carries only in-frame clones and drops some. The sample consists of tens of thousands of clones, under 95% of them appearing once. Sequenced material: peripheral blood, taken 28 days after the second dose of the MenACWY control vaccine. The source is an adult who received the MenACWY meningococcal vaccine as a control. CDR3s include the opening cysteine and the closing phenylalanine or tryptophan. Fields, in order: J gene, V gene, D gene, CDR3 length, CDR3 DNA, CDR3 protein. D genes are given only for firm matches.

j_gene: TRBJ2-7
v_gene: TRBV27
d_gene: -
len: 14
CDR3nt: TGTGCCAGCAGTACGGCTTTGACGCCGTACGAGCAGTACTTC
CDR3aa: CASSTALTPYEQYF

j_gene: TRBJ1-5
v_gene: TRBV12-5
d_gene: -
len: 14
CDR3nt: TGTGCTAGTGGTGGTTGGGACCCGGAGCAGCCCCAGCATTTT
CDR3aa: CASGGWDPEQPQHF

j_gene: TRBJ2-6
v_gene: TRBV5-1
d_gene: -
len: 13
CDR3nt: TGCGCCAGCACGGGTACCGGGGCCAACGTCCTGACTTTC
CDR3aa: CASTGTGANVLTF

j_gene: TRBJ1-1
v_gene: TRBV29-1
d_gene: TRBD1
len: 14
CDR3nt: TGCAGCGTGGCAGGGGGCCCTATGAACACTGAAGCTTTCTTT
CDR3aa: CSVAGGPMNTEAFF

j_gene: TRBJ1-1
v_gene: TRBV7-9
d_gene: -
len: 13
CDR3nt: TGTGCCAGCAGCTTCGGACCGACCTCTGAAGCTTTCTTT
CDR3aa: CASSFGPTSEAFF

j_gene: TRBJ1-2
v_gene: TRBV6-5
d_gene: -
len: 12
CDR3nt: TGTGCCAGCGGCGGCTTTAGCTATGGCTACACCTTC
CDR3aa: CASGGFSYGYTF

j_gene: TRBJ1-2
v_gene: TRBV28
d_gene: -
len: 11
CDR3nt: TGTGCCAGCAGTGTCTCTTATGGCTACACCTTC
CDR3aa: CASSVSYGYTF

j_gene: TRBJ2-5
v_gene: TRBV28
d_gene: TRBD2
len: 14
CDR3nt: TGTGCCACCAGGGGTAGCGGGAGGATGGAGACCCAGTACTTC
CDR3aa: CATRGSGRMETQYF

j_gene: TRBJ2-6
v_gene: TRBV30
d_gene: -
len: 12
CDR3nt: TGTGCCTTGATTCGTGGGGCCAACGTCCTGACTTTC
CDR3aa: CALIRGANVLTF

j_gene: TRBJ2-7
v_gene: TRBV19
d_gene: -
len: 15
CDR3nt: TGTGCCAGTAGTAGGTGGGGACGGGAATCCTACGAGCAGTACTTC
CDR3aa: CASSRWGRESYEQYF

j_gene: TRBJ1-5
v_gene: TRBV19
d_gene: -
len: 12
CDR3nt: TGTGCCAGTAAGGGGAGGGGACAGCCCCAGCATTTT
CDR3aa: CASKGRGQPQHF